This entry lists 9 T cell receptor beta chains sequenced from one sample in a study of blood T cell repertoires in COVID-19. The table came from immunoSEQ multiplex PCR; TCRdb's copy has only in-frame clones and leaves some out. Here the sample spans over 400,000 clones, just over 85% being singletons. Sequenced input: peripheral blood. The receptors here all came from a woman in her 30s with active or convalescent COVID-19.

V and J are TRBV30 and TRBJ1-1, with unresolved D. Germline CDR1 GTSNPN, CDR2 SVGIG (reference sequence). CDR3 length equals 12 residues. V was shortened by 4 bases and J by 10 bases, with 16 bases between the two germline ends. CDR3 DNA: TGTGCCTGGAACCCAGGAATGTTCGGAGCTTTCTTT. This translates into CAWNPGMFGAFF. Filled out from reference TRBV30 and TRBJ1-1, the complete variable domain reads SQTIHQWPATLVQPVGSPLSLECTVEGTSNPNLYWYRQAAGRGLQLLFYSVGIGQISSEVPQNLSASRPQDRQFILSSKKLLLSDSGFYLCAWNPGMFGAFFGQGTRLTVV.

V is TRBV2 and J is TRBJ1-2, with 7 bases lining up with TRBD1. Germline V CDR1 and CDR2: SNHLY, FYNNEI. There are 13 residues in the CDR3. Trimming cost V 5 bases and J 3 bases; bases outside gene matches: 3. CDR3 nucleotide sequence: TGTGCCAGCAGTACAGGGGAATACTATGGCTACACCTTC. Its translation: CASSTGEYYGYTF.

Written as DNA, the CDR3 is TGTGCCAGCAGCTTACCCAGGGCGAACACTGAAGCTTTCTTT. This encodes CASSLPRANTEAFF. The rearrangement links TRBV7-8 to TRBJ1-1; D is perhaps TRBD1 (5 bases). Germline-derived CDR1 and CDR2 are SGHVS and FQNEAQ. V was shortened by 2 bases and J by 1 base, with 8 bases between the two germline ends. This CDR3 is 14 amino acids long.

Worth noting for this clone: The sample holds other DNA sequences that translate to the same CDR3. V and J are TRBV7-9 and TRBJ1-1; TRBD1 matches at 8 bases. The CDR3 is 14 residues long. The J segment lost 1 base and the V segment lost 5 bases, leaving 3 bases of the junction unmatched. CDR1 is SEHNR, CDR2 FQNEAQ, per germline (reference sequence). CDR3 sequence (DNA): TGTGCCAGCAGCAAGCAGGGGGCGAACACTGAAGCTTTCTTT. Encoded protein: CASSKQGANTEAFF.

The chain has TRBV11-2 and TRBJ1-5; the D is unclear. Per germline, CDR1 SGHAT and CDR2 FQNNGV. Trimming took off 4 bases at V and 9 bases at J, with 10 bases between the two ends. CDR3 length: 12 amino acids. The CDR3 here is CASSSPPGPQHF. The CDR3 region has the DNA TGTGCCAGCAGCTCTCCTCCAGGGCCCCAGCATTTT.

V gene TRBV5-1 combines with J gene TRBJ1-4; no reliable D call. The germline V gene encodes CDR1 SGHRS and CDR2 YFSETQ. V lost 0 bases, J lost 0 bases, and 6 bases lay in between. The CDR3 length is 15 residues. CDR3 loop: CASSLAGSTNEKLFF. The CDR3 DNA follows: TGCGCCAGCAGCTTGGCGGGTTCAACTAATGAAAAACTGTTTTTT.

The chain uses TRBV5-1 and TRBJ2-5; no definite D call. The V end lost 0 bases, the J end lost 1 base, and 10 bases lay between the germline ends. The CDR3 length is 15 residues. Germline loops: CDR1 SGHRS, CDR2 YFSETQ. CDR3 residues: CASSLVSGAQETQYF. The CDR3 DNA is TGCGCCAGCAGCTTGGTGTCAGGCGCCCAAGAGACCCAGTACTTC.

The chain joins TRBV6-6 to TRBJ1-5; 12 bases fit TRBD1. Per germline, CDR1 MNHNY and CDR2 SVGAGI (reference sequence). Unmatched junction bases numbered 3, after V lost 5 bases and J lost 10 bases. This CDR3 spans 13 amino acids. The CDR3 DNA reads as TGTGCCAGCAGTGGGACAGGGGGCTCTCCCCAGCATTTT. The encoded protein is CASSGTGGSPQHF.

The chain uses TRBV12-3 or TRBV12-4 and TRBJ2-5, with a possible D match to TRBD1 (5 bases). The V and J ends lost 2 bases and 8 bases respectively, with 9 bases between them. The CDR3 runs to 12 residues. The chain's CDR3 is CASSLNQGTQYF. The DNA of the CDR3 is TGTGCCAGCAGTTTAAACCAGGGCACCCAGTACTTC.